This T cell receptor (beta chain) is drawn from a study of beta chain features in type 1 diabetes. Expressed TCRB transcripts were sequenced after all isolated RNA was converted to cDNA. Assay: immunoSEQ multiplex PCR; the TCRdb copy retains only in-frame clones and omits some. In the table there are nearly 700,000 clones, roughly 13% of which are singletons. A word on this clone: The antigen is not known.

Purities over 98% were achieved in all sorted populations. Study results and caveats: Naive, central memory and Treg TCRB repertoires appeared more alike in patients than in healthy donors. For type 1 diabetes patients, VDJ junctions showed fewer insertions and more deletions. In all four CD4+ subsets, TCRB CDR3 length was significantly, moderately reduced in type 1 diabetes.

CDR3 length equals 15 residues. V lost 0 bases and J lost 1, with 10 bases in between. Germline V gene lookup returns CDR1 SGDLS and CDR2 YYNGEE. This chain connects TRBV9 to TRBJ1-1; D uncertain. Sequencing was done on a sample of naive CD4+ T cells from blood. This receptor was taken from a man younger than 30 with type 1 diabetes. DNA of the CDR3: TGTGCCAGCAGCGTAGGCTCCCCAGAGAACACTGAAGCTTTCTTT. It is translated as CASSVGSPENTEAFF. Using reference TRBV9 and TRBJ1-1 for the parts outside the CDR3, the full variable domain is DSGVTQTPKHLITATGQRVTLRCSPRSGDLSVYWYQQSLDQGLQFLIQYYNGEERAKGNILERFSAQQFPDLHSELNLSSLELGDSALYFCASSVGSPENTEAFFGQGTRLTVV.